This T cell receptor (beta chain) derives from a study of blood T cell repertoires in COVID-19 (TCRdb year 2020). Study-level background: Samples from collaborators originated in the United States, Italy and Spain and spanned both the acute and convalescent phases of COVID-19. The prospective study material was composed of cDNA or gDNA derived from T cells, B-cell-depleted T cells, or PBMCs. The dataset comprised deeply sampled blood TCRbeta repertoires from subjects exposed to, actively infected with, or recovered from COVID-19. The repertoires were released in a freely available public database intended as a resource for research on the immune response to SARS-CoV-2. Samples were obtained from the ongoing ImmuneRACE study (first 160 participants) and from over a thousand subjects provided by 6 global collaborators. Sample metadata almost always included a de-identified subject ID, COVID-19 status, age in years and sex. Where available, HLA class I and class II types were taken from metadata supplied by the sample provider and were not determined by assay-based typing.

V trim: 1 base; J trim: 5 bases; unmatched bases: 5. Taken from the germline V gene (reference sequence), the CDR1 and CDR2 loops are SGHAT and FQDESV. Inclusive of the bounding cysteine and phenylalanine, the CDR3 is 15 residues long. Only the CDR3 DNA stays, 45 bases, in frame from base 1. On the study overall, not on this receptor specifically: The quantity of clinical and demographic metadata differed by source and by participant and was supplied without curation.

Each collaborating institution followed its own protocols to collect whole blood in K2EDTA tubes. For TCRbeta analysis, collaborator samples were shipped as frozen whole blood, as isolated PBMCs, or as DNA extracted from either sample type. TCRbeta CDR3 regions were amplified from genomic DNA by means of the immunoSEQ Assay, a bias-controlled multiplex PCR. The authors processed their data as follows. The number of nucleated cells in each sample was estimated by amplification of reference gene primers within the assay. To quantify the absolute abundance of each unique TCRbeta CDR3 rearrangement, sequence reads were collapsed and filtered. Productive Simpson clonality was computed per sample as the square root of Simpson's diversity index over productive rearrangements. Here the immuneACCESS table is served through TCRdb, limited to in-frame sequences with V and J called. Missing clones are a known gap in these copies; in checked studies unresolved V genes cover under half, and the rest lacks a known reason. V and J calls plus clone size are reproduced from that table; the DNA served to infer D and trimming. In this sample the table shows roughly 78,000 clones, around 90% of which occur a single time. Approximately 28% of the sample lies in the top ten.

In regard to this clone: Its specific antigen is unknown. No base-level quality is on record; no much larger clone is a single base apart.

Recombination connected TRBV11-1 to TRBJ2-5; 9 bases in the junction line up with TRBD2. Sequenced input: peripheral blood. This clonotype originated in a man between 50 and 59 years old with acute or convalescent COVID-19. DNA sequence: TGTGCCAGCAGCTTAGGCCTAGCGGGGACGGAGACCCAGTACTTC. The encoded protein is CASSLGLAGTETQYF.